This TCR beta chain was recovered during a study of T cell changes during pregnancy in multiple sclerosis. There are 14 residues in the CDR3. The V and J ends lost 7 bases and 2 bases, in that order; junction bases with no gene match: 8. Germline V gives CDR1 SEHNR, CDR2 FQNEAQ (reference sequence). The method was immunoSEQ multiplex PCR; TCRdb's version includes in-frame clones alone and lacks a portion of them. Of about 55,000 clones listed, approximately 94% are singletons. Sequencing used CD8+ T cells from peripheral blood mononuclear cells, obtained after pregnancy. This TCR was sampled from a female donor with multiple sclerosis, enrolled in a pregnancy study. The chain carries TRBV7-9 and TRBJ2-7, with 7 nucleotides matching TRBD1. CDR3 in amino acids: CASNFGQVPYEQYF. The CDR3 DNA reads TGTGCCAGCAACTTCGGACAGGTACCCTACGAGCAGTACTTC.